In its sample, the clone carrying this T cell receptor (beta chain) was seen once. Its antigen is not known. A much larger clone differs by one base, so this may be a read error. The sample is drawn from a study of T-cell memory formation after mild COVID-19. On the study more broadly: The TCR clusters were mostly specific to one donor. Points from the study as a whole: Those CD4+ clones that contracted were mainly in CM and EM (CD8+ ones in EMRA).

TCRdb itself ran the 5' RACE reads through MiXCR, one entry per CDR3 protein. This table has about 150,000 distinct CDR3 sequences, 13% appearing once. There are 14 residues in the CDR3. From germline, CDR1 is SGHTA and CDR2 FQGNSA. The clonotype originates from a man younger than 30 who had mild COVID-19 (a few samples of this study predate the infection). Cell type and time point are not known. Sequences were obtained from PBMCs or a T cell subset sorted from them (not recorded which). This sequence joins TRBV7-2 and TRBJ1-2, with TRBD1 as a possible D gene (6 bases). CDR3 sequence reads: CASSRNQGNYGYPF. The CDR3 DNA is TGTGCCAGCAGCAGAAACCAGGGGAACTATGGCTACCCCTTC.